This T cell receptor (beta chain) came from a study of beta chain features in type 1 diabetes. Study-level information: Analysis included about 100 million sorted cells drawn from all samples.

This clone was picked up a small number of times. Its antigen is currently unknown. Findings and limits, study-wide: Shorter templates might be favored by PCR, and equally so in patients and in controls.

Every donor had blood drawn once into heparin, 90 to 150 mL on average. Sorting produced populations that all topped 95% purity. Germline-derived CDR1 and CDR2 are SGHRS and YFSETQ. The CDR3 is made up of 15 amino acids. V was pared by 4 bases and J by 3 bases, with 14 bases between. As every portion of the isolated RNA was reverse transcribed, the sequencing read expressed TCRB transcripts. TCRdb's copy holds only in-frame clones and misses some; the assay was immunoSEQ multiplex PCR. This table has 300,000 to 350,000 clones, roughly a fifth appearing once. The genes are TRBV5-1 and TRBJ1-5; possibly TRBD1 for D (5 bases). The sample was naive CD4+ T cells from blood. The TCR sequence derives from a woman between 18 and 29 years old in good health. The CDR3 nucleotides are TGCGCCAGCAGCCCGATGGGGGGGGACAATCAGCCCCAGCATTTT. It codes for CASSPMGGDNQPQHF.